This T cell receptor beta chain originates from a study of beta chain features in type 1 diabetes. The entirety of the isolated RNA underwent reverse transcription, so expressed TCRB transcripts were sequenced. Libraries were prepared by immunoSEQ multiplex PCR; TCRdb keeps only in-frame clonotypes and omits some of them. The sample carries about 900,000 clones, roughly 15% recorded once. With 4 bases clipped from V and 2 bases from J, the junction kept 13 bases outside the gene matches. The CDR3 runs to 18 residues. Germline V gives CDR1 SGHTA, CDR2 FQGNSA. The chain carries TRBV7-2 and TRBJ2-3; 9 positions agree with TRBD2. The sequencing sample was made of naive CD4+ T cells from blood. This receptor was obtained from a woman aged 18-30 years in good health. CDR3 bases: TGTGCCAGCAGCTCAGACTATGGCGGGAGGGCTCCCACAGATACGCAGTATTTT. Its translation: CASSSDYGGRAPTDTQYF.